Following are 30 T cell receptor beta chains from one sample sequenced in a study of blood T cell repertoires in COVID-19. Measured with immunoSEQ multiplex PCR; TCRdb has only the in-frame clones, and not every one. This sample yields about 150,000 clones, of which around 91% are seen a single time; around 14% belongs to the top ten. The source material was peripheral blood. These receptors came from a middle-aged woman with acute or convalescent COVID-19.

This clone was observed once. The J gene is TRBJ2-7, the V gene TRBV18; 9 bases line up with TRBD2. Germline assignment: CDR1 KGHSH and CDR2 LQKENI. The CDR3 loop spans 17 amino acids. V lost 0 bases to trimming and J lost 1 base; unmatched junction nucleotides: 7. The CDR3 spells CASSPPGQRGASYEQYF. In DNA, the CDR3 is TGTGCCAGCTCACCACCGGGTCAGCGGGGGGCATCCTACGAGCAGTACTTC.

The V and J genes are TRBV6-5 and TRBJ2-2; 7 positions agree with TRBD1. Germline assignment: CDR1 MNHEY and CDR2 SVGAGI. CDR3 size: 14 residues. Trimming removed 4 bases from V and 1 base from J; junction bases left unmatched: 0. The CDR3 nucleotides read TGTGCCAGCAGTTGGACAGGGAACACCGGGGAGCTGTTTTTT. Protein product: CASSWTGNTGELFF.

The chain joins TRBV30 to TRBJ1-1; D is possibly TRBD1 (5 bases). V was shortened by 0 bases and J by 4 bases, with 9 bases between the two germline ends. Per the germline V gene, CDR1 is GTSNPN and CDR2 is SVGIG (reference sequence). The CDR3 has 13 amino acids. The DNA of the CDR3 is TGTGCCTGGAGTGTCAAGGGGTTCACTGAAGCTTTCTTT. This codes for CAWSVKGFTEAFF.

The chain uses TRBV19 and TRBJ1-2, with 11 bases matching TRBD1. Trimming removed 5 bases from V and 8 bases from J; junction bases left unmatched: 4. This CDR3 comprises 13 residues. Germline V gene lookup returns CDR1 LNHDA and CDR2 SQIVND (reference sequence). The CDR3 region is CASSPRTGGGYTF. The CDR3 bases are TGTGCCAGTAGTCCCCGGACAGGGGGCGGCTACACCTTC.

This clone was picked up one time. This sequence joins TRBV6-5 and TRBJ1-2; 9 positions agree with TRBD1. Germline V CDR1 and CDR2: MNHEY, SVGAGI. Losses at the gene ends were 6 bases for V and 8 bases for J; bases not matched to a gene: 7. This CDR3 contains 13 residues. The CDR3 DNA is TGTGCCAGCAGCTGGACAGGGGCAAGCGGCTACACCTTC. Translating it yields CASSWTGASGYTF.

The rearrangement links TRBV15 to TRBJ1-2; possibly TRBD1 for D (6 bases). This CDR3 is built from 20 residues. Trimming left V 6 bases short and J 0 bases short, with 29 bases between. Germline-derived CDR1 and CDR2 are LNHNV and YYDKDF (reference sequence). The chain's CDR3 is CATRADSFFDPSQTNYGYTF. In nucleotides, the CDR3 is TGTGCCACCAGGGCGGACAGCTTTTTTGACCCAAGCCAAACTAACTATGGCTACACCTTC.

V and J are TRBV30 and TRBJ1-3; 7 nucleotides match TRBD1. Germline CDR1 reads GTSNPN; CDR2 reads SVGIG (reference sequence). The CDR3 is 12 residues long. After removal of 5 bases from V and 4 bases from J, the junction contained 2 bases not matched to a gene. This CDR3 reads CAWEGAGNTIYF. DNA of the CDR3: TGTGCCTGGGAGGGGGCCGGAAACACCATATATTTT.

The chain recombines TRBV5-5 with TRBJ2-3; TRBD1 aligns across 9 bases. The V gene end was trimmed by 3 bases and the J gene end by 0 bases; junction bases not matched to a gene: 5. Germline values: CDR1 SGHKS, CDR2 YYEKEE (reference sequence). The CDR3 has 16 amino acids. The CDR3, as DNA: TGTGCCAGCAGCTCACAGGGGGCGCGGAGCACAGATACGCAGTATTTT. It is translated as CASSSQGARSTDTQYF.

The genes are TRBV7-2 and TRBJ2-7, with D maybe TRBD2 (6 bases). The length of the CDR3 is 14 residues. CDR1 and CDR2 from the germline V gene are SGHTA and FQGNSA. V lost 1 base, J lost 7 bases, and 14 bases lay in between. CDR3 nucleotide sequence: TGTGCCAGCAGCTTAGGAGGAGGGCCCTCTGAGCAGTACTTC. Translated, it gives CASSLGGGPSEQYF.

The V and J genes are TRBV5-1 and TRBJ2-7; TRBD1 aligns across 10 bases. V lost 3 bases and J lost 5; bases outside the gene matches: 5. This CDR3 comprises 14 residues. The germline gives CDR1 SGHRS, CDR2 YFSETQ. The CDR3 sequence: CASSSLGTGDEQYF. In DNA form, the CDR3 reads TGCGCCAGCAGCTCCCTAGGGACAGGGGACGAGCAGTACTTC.

The rearrangement uses TRBV9 and TRBJ2-1, with 12 bases fitting TRBD2. Germline V gene sequence: CDR1 SGDLS, CDR2 YYNGEE. V lost 5 bases and J lost 0; bases outside the gene matches: 9. The CDR3 is made up of 18 amino acids. The CDR3, as DNA: TGTGCCAGCAGAGGTCGGACTAGCGGGAAGAGCTCCTACAATGAGCAGTTCTTC. Amino acid sequence: CASRGRTSGKSSYNEQFF.

The V gene is TRBV7-9, the J gene TRBJ2-1; D remains ambiguous. Germline V lookup: CDR1 SEHNR, CDR2 FQNEAQ (reference sequence). The CDR3 runs to 14 residues. Trimming removed 1 base from V and 9 bases from J, with 13 bases in between. This CDR3 reads CASSLGQASSEQFF. The CDR3 DNA sequence: TGTGCCAGCAGCTTAGGCCAGGCTTCCAGTGAGCAGTTCTTC.

The rearrangement links TRBV19 to TRBJ1-1; 9 bases align to TRBD1. The length of the CDR3 is 15 residues. Germline CDR1 LNHDA, CDR2 SQIVND (reference sequence). The V and J ends lost 7 bases and 5 bases, in that order; junction bases with no gene match: 11. CDR3 region: CASKKQGARRTEAFF. The CDR3 coding sequence is TGTGCCAGTAAAAAACAGGGGGCGAGGAGAACTGAAGCTTTCTTT.

The rearrangement joins TRBV11-2 to TRBJ1-1; D remains unclear. Per germline, CDR1 SGHAT and CDR2 FQNNGV. CDR3 length equals 11 residues. With 3 bases removed from V and 7 bases from J, the gap between germline ends came to 6 bases. CDR3 coding DNA: TGTGCCAGCAGCTTTGCTAGTGAAGCTTTCTTT. It specifies CASSFASEAFF.

In regard to this clone: The same CDR3 arises from other DNA sequences in this sample as well. The chain couples TRBV5-6 to TRBJ1-5; 10 nucleotides match TRBD1. Trimming took 2 bases from V and 7 from J; bases not matched to a gene: 3. The germline V gene encodes CDR1 SGHDT and CDR2 YYEEEE. CDR3 size: 14 residues. The CDR3 coding sequence is TGTGCCAGCAGCTTCGGACAGGGGGACCAGCCCCAGCATTTT. It codes for CASSFGQGDQPQHF.

The chain joins TRBV3-1 (or the pseudogene TRBV3-2) to TRBJ2-7, with unresolved D. CDR1 is LGHDT, CDR2 YNNKEL, per germline (reference sequence). V lost 1 base, J lost 0 bases, and 16 bases lay in between. The length of the CDR3 is 17 residues. This CDR3 is CASSQGKLRFSSYEQYF. DNA for the CDR3: TGTGCCAGCAGCCAAGGAAAGCTCAGGTTTTCCTCCTACGAGCAGTACTTC.

V is TRBV19 and J is TRBJ1-3; TRBD1 agrees at 9 bases. V shed 3 bases and J 3 bases; nucleotides not matched to a gene: 6. Germline V gives CDR1 LNHDA, CDR2 SQIVND (reference sequence). The CDR3 covers 16 residues. CDR3 DNA sequence: TGTGCCAGTAGTATCGGGACAGGGCTATTTGGAAACACCATATATTTT. Protein sequence: CASSIGTGLFGNTIYF.

The chain combines TRBV5-1 with TRBJ1-1; no firm D call. CDR1 and CDR2 from the germline V gene are SGHRS and YFSETQ. Trimming took off 5 bases at V and 5 bases at J, with 16 bases between the two ends. The CDR3 extends over 14 amino acids. The CDR3 sequence: CASSSEGLWTEAFF. The DNA for the CDR3 is TGCGCCAGCAGTTCTGAAGGACTTTGGACTGAAGCTTTCTTT.

The V and J genes are TRBV19 and TRBJ1-1; 7 bases match TRBD1. The junction had 8 bases not matched to a gene; V was cut back by 7 bases and J by 0 bases. The CDR3 is 15 residues long. Germline V gene lookup returns CDR1 LNHDA and CDR2 SQIVND (reference sequence). DNA of the CDR3: TGTGCCAGTACCCTGGACAGGCGATTGAACACTGAAGCTTTCTTT. Protein product: CASTLDRRLNTEAFF.

The chain is built from TRBV7-3 and TRBJ2-7; D is ambiguous. V dropped 5 bases and J dropped 4 bases, with 12 bases sitting between them. In germline, CDR1 is SGHTA, CDR2 FQGTGA. The CDR3 runs 13 residues. CDR3 in amino acids: CASSPSPDYEQYF. CDR3 bases: TGTGCCAGCAGCCCCTCCCCAGATTACGAGCAGTACTTC.

This sequence joins TRBV6-5 and TRBJ2-7, with 8 bases fitting TRBD1. Germline trimming cut 5 bases from V and 4 bases from J; bases unmatched to any gene: 1. This CDR3 has 12 residues. Looked up from germline, CDR1 is MNHEY and CDR2 is SVGAGI. The CDR3 region is CASSRQGYEQYF. The CDR3 bases are TGTGCCAGCAGTAGACAGGGGTACGAGCAGTACTTC.

This chain joins TRBV25-1 and TRBJ1-2; 7 bases match TRBD1. Germline V CDR1 and CDR2: MGHDK, SYGVNS. V dropped 6 bases and J dropped 6; count of bases not matched to a gene: 4. CDR3 length: 12 residues. CDR3 residues: CASRGQPDGYTF. The CDR3, as DNA: TGTGCCAGCAGGGGACAGCCAGATGGCTACACCTTC.

In this sample, this clone turned up once. V gene TRBV10-3 combines with J gene TRBJ2-1, with 13 positions matching TRBD2. The trim removed 4 bases at V and 3 bases at J, leaving 3 bases unmatched. CDR1 is ENHRY, CDR2 SYGVKD, per germline. CDR3 length: 16 residues. This chain's CDR3 is CAISAGLAGVYNEQFF. CDR3 DNA sequence: TGTGCCATCAGTGCCGGACTAGCGGGGGTCTACAATGAGCAGTTCTTC.

This chain joins TRBV9 and TRBJ1-3; no clear D gene. The CDR3 runs 14 residues. V was clipped by 3 bases and J by 2 bases, with 9 bases between them. Germline values: CDR1 SGDLS, CDR2 YYNGEE. The CDR3 region is CASSDGVTGNTIYF. CDR3 nucleotide sequence: TGTGCCAGCAGCGACGGGGTGACTGGAAACACCATATATTTT.

The V and J genes are TRBV5-4 and TRBJ2-1; D ambiguous. V was clipped by 2 bases and J by 7 bases, with 10 bases between them. Germline V gene data show CDR1 as SGHNT and CDR2 as YYREEE (reference sequence). The CDR3 has 13 amino acids. The CDR3 spells CASSFQTRNEQFF. CDR3 coding DNA: TGTGCCAGCAGCTTCCAAACTCGGAATGAGCAGTTCTTC.

V and J are TRBV19 and TRBJ2-3; 15 positions match TRBD2. The CDR3 covers 17 residues. Germline loops: CDR1 LNHDA, CDR2 SQIVND (reference sequence). Germline trimming cut 5 bases from V and 1 base from J; bases unmatched to any gene: 4. The CDR3 reads CASSWTSGGARTDTQYF. The CDR3 DNA reads as TGTGCCAGTAGTTGGACTAGCGGGGGGGCCCGCACAGATACGCAGTATTTT.

The genes are TRBV28 and TRBJ2-1, with D perhaps TRBD1 (6 bases). The CDR3 totals 16 residues. V was trimmed by 2 bases and J by 0 bases, leaving 11 bases between them. Germline CDR1 MDHEN, CDR2 SYDVKM. CDR3 DNA: TGTGCCAGCAGTTTAAGGGGGACAACCTCCTACAATGAGCAGTTCTTC. Its translation is CASSLRGTTSYNEQFF.

This clone was recorded a few times. The chain carries TRBV11-3 and TRBJ2-3; maybe TRBD1 (6 bases). CDR1 and CDR2 (germline): SGHNT, YENEEA. The V end lost 5 bases, the J end lost 6 bases, and 18 bases lay between the germline ends. The CDR3 has 15 amino acids. CDR3 sequence: CASSTRDNGGDTQYF. The CDR3 DNA sequence: TGTGCCAGCAGCACACGGGACAACGGCGGGGATACGCAGTATTTT.

This rearrangement joins TRBV9 to TRBJ2-3; no clear D. Germline V gene data show CDR1 as SGDLS and CDR2 as YYNGEE. V lost 4 bases, J lost 2 bases, and 14 bases lay in between. The length of the CDR3 is 15 residues. The CDR3 nucleotides read TGTGCCAGCAGCCGTCGACCGACTCCCACAGATACGCAGTATTTT. Amino acid sequence: CASSRRPTPTDTQYF.

J is TRBJ1-6 and V is TRBV28; maybe TRBD1 (6 bases). There are 14 residues in the CDR3. V was pared by 6 bases and J by 10 bases, with 16 bases between. Germline V gene lookup returns CDR1 MDHEN and CDR2 SYDVKM. Here the CDR3 reads CASRPPPGASPLHF. CDR3 DNA sequence: TGTGCCAGCAGGCCACCCCCAGGGGCCTCACCCCTCCACTTT.